This T cell receptor beta chain is from a study of OX40 agonist ivuxolimab in advanced cancers. The data were produced by immunoSEQ multiplex PCR, yet TCRdb's version contains in-frame clones alone and is incomplete. This sample carries 35,000 to 45,000 clones, 82% of them seen once, and the ten largest clones take roughly 25%. Per germline, CDR1 LNHDA and CDR2 SQIVND (reference sequence). V gave up 7 bases and J gave up 4 bases, with 19 bases separating them. This CDR3 spans 15 amino acids. The clonotype comes from an adult with an advanced solid tumor such as melanoma, head and neck, liver or kidney cancer. The starting material was CD4+ or CD8+ T cells sorted from blood, obtained in a trial of the OX40 agonist ivuxolimab. The J gene is TRBJ2-5, the V gene TRBV19; unclear D gene. CDR3: CASKSSLTNRETQYF. The CDR3 bases are TGTGCCAGTAAAAGTAGTCTAACTAACCGAGAGACCCAGTACTTC. The whole variable domain, filled in from reference TRBV19 and TRBJ2-5, reads DGGITQSPKYLFRKEGQNVTLSCEQNLNHDAMYWYRQDPGQGLRLIYYSQIVNDFQKGDIAEGYSVSREKKESFPLTVTSAQKNPTAFYLCASKSSLTNRETQYFGPGTRLLVL.